The 19 T cell receptor beta chains below come from one sample, sequenced in a study of post-analysis software for immune sequencing data. Whole-study results and caveats: Four to six TRBV segments (TRBV5-6, TRBV5-1 and TRBV20-1 among them) occurred more frequently in patients than in controls.

Unique molecular identifiers were present in the TCR beta cDNA libraries. TCRdb re-called the PCR reads with MiXCR, one entry per CDR3 protein. The sample holds about 770,000 distinct CDR3 sequences, 35% to 55% seen once. The antigens of these receptors remain unknown. Sequencing was done on a sample of blood. These receptors all stem from a girl aged 5-17 years with multiple sclerosis.

The table lists this clonotype with a few counts. This chain connects TRBV11-2 to TRBJ2-4; TRBD2 aligns across 7 bases. The end of the DNA is better explained by TRBJ2-7, so the J call may be wrong. Germline assignment: CDR1 SGHAT and CDR2 FQNNGV. This CDR3 spans 16 amino acids. The CDR3 DNA reads as TGTGCCAGCAGCCCCTTGGTGGGGGGGTCTACCTACGAGCAGTACTTC. Protein: CASSPLVGGSTYEQYF.

This clonotype showed up just a few times. The gene calls are TRBV12-3 or TRBV12-4 and TRBJ2-5, with TRBD2 identical over 8 bases. The last part of the DNA fits TRBJ2-7 better; the J call may be wrong. The CDR3 length is 13 residues. The DNA of the CDR3 is TGTGCCAGCAGCCCGACTAGCGTCTACGAGCAGTACTTC. It yields the protein CASSPTSVYEQYF.

The sample holds a few counts of this clonotype. The V gene is TRBV11-2, the J gene TRBJ1-4; 9 nucleotides match TRBD1. The CDR3 is 14 residues long. Germline CDR1 is SGHAT and CDR2 is FQNNGV. The J segment lost 8 bases and the V segment lost 4 bases, leaving 5 bases of the junction unmatched. CDR3 in DNA: TGTGCCAGCAGCTCCACAGGGGGCAAAGAAAAACTGTTTTTT. Translated: CASSSTGGKEKLFF.

This chain links TRBV7-9 with TRBJ2-4, with 7 bases fitting TRBD1. With the DNA end fitting TRBJ2-7 better, the J assignment may be wrong. Germline V gene data show CDR1 as SEHNR and CDR2 as FQNEAQ (reference sequence). The CDR3 loop spans 14 amino acids. The CDR3 protein is CASSPPQTGHEQYF. CDR3 in DNA: TGTGCCAGCAGCCCCCCCCAGACAGGGCACGAGCAGTACTTC.

Many counts were recorded for this clonotype. The chain joins TRBV20-1 to TRBJ2-5; D remains ambiguous. Germline assignment: CDR1 DFQATT and CDR2 SNEGSKA (reference sequence). The CDR3 is 14 residues long. V lost 3 bases to trimming and J lost 5 bases, with 16 bases between them. This chain's CDR3 is CSASGIGEMETQYF. CDR3 DNA sequence: TGCAGTGCTAGCGGAATAGGAGAAATGGAGACCCAGTACTTC.

A few counts support this clonotype. This chain connects TRBV12-3 or TRBV12-4 to TRBJ2-5; 11 nucleotides agree with TRBD1. V gave up 4 bases and J gave up 5 bases; unmatched junction bases: 6. This CDR3 spans 15 amino acids. CDR3 DNA sequence: TGTGCCAGCAGTTCCGGACAGGGGGCACGGGAGACCCAGTACTTC. Its protein product is CASSSGQGARETQYF.

This clonotype was seen at least ten times. The chain is built from TRBV29-1 and TRBJ2-5; D perhaps matches TRBD2 (6 bases). Germline V gene lookup returns CDR1 SQVTM and CDR2 ANQGSEA. The CDR3 covers 11 residues. V gave up 3 bases and J gave up 11 bases, with 13 bases separating them. CDR3 protein: CSVEVSGEQYF. CDR3 sequence (DNA): TGCAGCGTTGAGGTCTCGGGGGAGCAGTACTTC.

The sample holds a few counts of this clonotype. V gene TRBV5-1 combines with J gene TRBJ2-5; D is uncertain. Trimming pared 2 bases from V and 11 bases from J, leaving 13 bases between. Germline values: CDR1 SGHRS, CDR2 YFSETQ. The CDR3 has 12 amino acids. The CDR3: CASSFDEVEQYF. The CDR3 DNA reads TGCGCCAGCAGCTTCGACGAAGTTGAGCAGTACTTC.

The sample holds a few counts of this clonotype. The gene calls are TRBV6-6 and TRBJ2-7, with 9 bases matching TRBD2. CDR3 length: 15 amino acids. CDR1 and CDR2 from the germline V gene are MNHNY and SVGAGI (reference sequence). Trimming cost V 6 bases and J 2 bases; bases outside gene matches: 8. CDR3 amino acids: CASSSIAGVTYEQYF. The CDR3 DNA reads TGTGCCAGCAGCTCTATAGCGGGAGTCACCTACGAGCAGTACTTC.

This chain uses TRBV6-5 with TRBJ2-1; either TRBD1 or TRBD2 may fit D (6 bases each). The CDR3 consists of 14 residues. The germline V gene has CDR1 MNHEY and CDR2 SVGAGI. Between the trimmed V and J ends, which lost 5 bases and 9 bases, there was a span of 17 bases. Here the CDR3 reads CASSPRFGGGEQFF. In DNA, the CDR3 is TGTGCCAGCAGTCCCCGCTTCGGAGGGGGTGAGCAGTTCTTC.

This chain links TRBV13 with TRBJ2-3; D gene uncertain. The CDR3 sequence is 13 residues long. Germline lookup yields CDR1 PRHDT and CDR2 FYEKMQ (reference sequence). Trimming stripped 1 base from V and 5 bases from J, with 7 bases between. CDR3: CASSLEVEDTQYF. CDR3 nucleotide sequence: TGTGCCAGCAGCTTAGAAGTGGAAGATACGCAGTATTTT.

A few counts support this clonotype. The chain has TRBV7-6 and TRBJ1-1; D might be TRBD1 (5 bases). CDR1 and CDR2 (germline): SGHVS, FNYEAQ. This CDR3 contains 17 residues. Trimming stripped 5 bases from V and 1 base from J, with 20 bases between. The CDR3 region has the DNA TGTGCCAGCAGCCCCCCACCTTGGACGGGGGGGAACACTGAAGCTTTCTTT. Amino acids: CASSPPPWTGGNTEAFF.

This clonotype was seen only a few times. This CDR3 reads CATDRNKETQYF. CDR3 nucleotide sequence: TGTGCCACCGACAGGAACAAAGAGACCCAGTACTTC. V and J are TRBV6-1 and TRBJ2-5, with D perhaps matching TRBD1 (6 bases). The length of the CDR3 is 12 residues. Per the germline V gene, CDR1 is MNHNS and CDR2 is SASEGT. V was shortened by 10 bases and J by 3 bases, with 12 bases between the two germline ends.

This sequence joins TRBV6-2 or TRBV6-3 and TRBJ2-3; 10 bases map to TRBD2. Germline trimming cut 0 bases from V and 4 bases from J; bases unmatched to any gene: 16. Germline V gene data show CDR1 as MNHEY and CDR2 as SVGEGT. This CDR3 is built from 20 residues. CDR3 amino acids: CASSYSTRRPGLALPDTQYF. Here the CDR3 DNA reads TGTGCCAGCAGTTACTCGACACGTAGGCCGGGACTAGCGCTTCCAGATACGCAGTATTTT.

The chain couples TRBV25-1 to TRBJ2-2; TRBD2 agrees at 8 bases. The germline V gene encodes CDR1 MGHDK and CDR2 SYGVNS. The CDR3 contains 17 residues. Trimming at V came to 3 bases and at J to 6 bases, leaving 12 bases not matched to a gene. The CDR3 reads CASSEILGLGSSGELFF. In DNA form, the CDR3 reads TGTGCCAGCAGTGAGATTTTGGGACTAGGATCCTCCGGGGAGCTGTTTTTT.

The sample holds one count of this clonotype. At one end the junction does not follow the germline gene, possibly because of a read error. J is TRBJ1-2 and V is TRBV5-1; 9 nucleotides agree with TRBD1. CDR3 length: 14 amino acids. The germline gives CDR1 SGHRS, CDR2 YFSETQ. CDR3 loop: CASGLTGGDYGYTF. As DNA, the CDR3 is TGCGCCAGCGGCTTGACAGGGGGGGACTATGGCTACACCTTC.

The J gene is TRBJ1-1, the V gene TRBV27; the match to TRBD1 covers 8 bases. With 6 bases clipped from V and 3 bases from J, the junction kept 9 bases outside the gene matches. The CDR3 has 15 residues. Germline CDR1 and CDR2: MNHEY and SMNVEV (reference sequence). The CDR3: CASRDRGGEDTEAFF. The CDR3 region has the DNA TGTGCCAGCAGAGACAGGGGAGGAGAAGACACTGAAGCTTTCTTT.

This clonotype has more than one count but fewer than ten. The chain carries TRBV4-3 and TRBJ1-2; the D is unclear. This CDR3 contains 13 residues. With 3 bases removed from V and 2 bases from J, the gap between germline ends came to 7 bases. Germline V CDR1 and CDR2: LGHNA, YSLEER. CDR3 in amino acids: CASSHERNYGYTF. The DNA for the CDR3 is TGCGCCAGCAGCCATGAGAGGAACTATGGCTACACCTTC.

The V call is TRBV2, the J call TRBJ2-6; unclear D gene. Per the germline V gene, CDR1 is SNHLY and CDR2 is FYNNEI. Trimming removed 6 bases from V and 0 bases from J, with 18 bases in between. The CDR3 runs 18 residues. Written as DNA, the CDR3 is TGTGCCAGCAGGGAAAAACATTGGGGAAGCTCTGGGGCCAACGTCCTGACTTTC. This gives the protein CASREKHWGSSGANVLTF.